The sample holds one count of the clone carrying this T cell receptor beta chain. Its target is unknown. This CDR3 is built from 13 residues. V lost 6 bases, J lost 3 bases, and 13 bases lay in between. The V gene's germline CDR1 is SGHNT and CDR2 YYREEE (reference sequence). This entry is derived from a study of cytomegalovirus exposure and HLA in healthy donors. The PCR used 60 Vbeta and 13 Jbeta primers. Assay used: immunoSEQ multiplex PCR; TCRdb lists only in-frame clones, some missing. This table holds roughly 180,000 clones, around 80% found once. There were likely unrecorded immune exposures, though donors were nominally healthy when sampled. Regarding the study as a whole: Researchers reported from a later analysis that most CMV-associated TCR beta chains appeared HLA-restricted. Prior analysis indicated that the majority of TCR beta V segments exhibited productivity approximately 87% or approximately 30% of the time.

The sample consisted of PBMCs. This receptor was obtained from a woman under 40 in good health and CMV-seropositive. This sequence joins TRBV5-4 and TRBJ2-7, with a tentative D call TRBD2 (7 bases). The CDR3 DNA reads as TGTGCCAGCACCCCGGGGGGCAGCTACGAGCAGTACTTC. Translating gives CASTPGGSYEQYF.